A selection of T cell receptor beta chains follows, all from one sample in a study of sequential checkpoint blockade in melanoma. TCRdb keeps only in-frame clones here, not all; method: immunoSEQ multiplex PCR. The sample lists under 4,500 clones, about a fifth seen once, with approximately 7.1% in the top ten. The sample in question was tumor tissue (inferred from file names), obtained from a patient given nivolumab and ipilimumab in sequence. The receptors derive from a human donor with melanoma. CDR3s include the opening cysteine and the closing phenylalanine or tryptophan. A D gene is named only where the DNA matches it firmly. Part of the rows lack a size; the others show once, few, many or a class for expanded clones.

.,TRBJ1-6,.,TRBV19,TGTGCCAGTAGTCCCTCCGGGGGCCCTAATTCACCCCTCCACTTT,CASSPSGGPNSPLHF
few,TRBJ1-2,TRBD1,TRBV19,TGTGCCAGTAGGACGGTTACAGGGGTAGCTAACTATGGCTACACCTTC,CASRTVTGVANYGYTF
many,TRBJ1-6,.,TRBV11-3,TGTGCCAGCAGCCCCAGAGATGGACTTTATTCACCCCTCCACTTT,CASSPRDGLYSPLHF
many,TRBJ1-2,TRBD1,TRBV11-3,TGTGCCAGCAGCTTGGTCGGGACAGGGGGCGGCTACACCTTC,CASSLVGTGGGYTF
.,TRBJ2-7,TRBD1,TRBV18,TGTGCCAGCTCCCCTGACAGGGATGACTACGAGCAGTACTTC,CASSPDRDDYEQYF
many,TRBJ2-2,.,TRBV7-6,TGTGCCAGCAGCTTGTTGGGGGGGCTGAACACCGGGGAGCTGTTTTTT,CASSLLGGLNTGELFF
many,TRBJ2-5,.,TRBV11-3,TGTGCCAGCAGCCCGTCTCACGGGGGCCACCAAGAGACCCAGTACTTC,CASSPSHGGHQETQYF
.,TRBJ1-4,.,TRBV30,TGTGCCTGGAGCGTCGGGGGGGTCGGGAAACTGTTTTTT,CAWSVGGVGKLFF
.,TRBJ1-6,.,TRBV19,TGTGCCAGTAGAGAGGTCGGACTTAATTCACCCCTCCACTTT,CASREVGLNSPLHF
few,TRBJ2-1,TRBD2,TRBV6-8,TGTGCCAGCAGTTACGGTCTTAGCGGGGGGAGCAATGAGCAGTTCTTC,CASSYGLSGGSNEQFF
.,TRBJ2-3,.,TRBV18,TGTGCCAGCTCACCACCGGGCGGTCACCACACAGATACGCAGTATTTT,CASSPPGGHHTDTQYF
.,TRBJ2-1,.,TRBV14,TGTGCCAGCAGCCAAGAAATGGTACCGGGACTCCTCTACAATGAGCAGTTCTTC,CASSQEMVPGLLYNEQFF
few,TRBJ1-5,.,TRBV10-3,TGTGCCATCAGTGAGTCGAATAATCAGCCCCAGCATTTT,CAISESNNQPQHF
few,TRBJ1-2,.,TRBV30,TGTGCCTGGACTTTGTTGTCGGGCTATGGCTACACCTTC,CAWTLLSGYGYTF
.,TRBJ2-3,.,TRBV6-7,TGTGCCAGCAGTCAGGGGGATACGCAGTATTTT,CASSQGDTQYF
medium-sized,TRBJ1-6,.,TRBV9,TGTGCCAGCAGCGTAGAAGGGGAGAATTCACCCCTCCACTTT,CASSVEGENSPLHF
few,TRBJ2-1,.,TRBV12-2,TGTGCCCCCGGGATTCCGGGGCCCCCCACTGAGCAGTTCTTC,CAPGIPGPPTEQFF
.,TRBJ1-2,TRBD1,TRBV29-1,TGCAGCGTTGAAGGGACAGGGGTCGATGGCTACACCTTC,CSVEGTGVDGYTF
few,TRBJ1-5,TRBD1,TRBV30,TGTGCCTGGAGCTTTGGAGGGGGCTTTCAAAATCAGCCCCAGCATTTT,CAWSFGGGFQNQPQHF
.,TRBJ1-5,.,TRBV9,TGTGCCAGCAGCGGACGGGACGGCAATCAGCCCCAGCATTTT,CASSGRDGNQPQHF
medium-sized,TRBJ2-3,TRBD2,TRBV11-3,TGTGCCAGCAGCTCCCTAGCGGGGGCCACAGATACGCAGTATTTT,CASSSLAGATDTQYF
large,TRBJ2-6,.,TRBV6-7,TGTGCCAGCAGTTACTCGAACAGCTCTGGGGCCAACGTCCTGACTTTC,CASSYSNSSGANVLTF
few,TRBJ1-3,.,TRBV15,TGTGCCACCAGCAGAGATCCGCTGGGAAACTCTGGAAACACCATATATTTT,CATSRDPLGNSGNTIYF
.,TRBJ1-5,.,TRBV15,TGTGCCACCAGCATAGGAGGGGTTAGTCAGCCCCAGCATTTT,CATSIGGVSQPQHF
few,TRBJ1-2,.,TRBV6-8,TGTGCCAGCAGGGCACAAACATCCGCCCATGGCTACACCTTC,CASRAQTSAHGYTF
.,TRBJ2-2,.,TRBV15,TGTGCCACCAGCAGAGATGTTGTCAGGAACACCGGGGAGCTGTTTTTT,CATSRDVVRNTGELFF
few,TRBJ1-4,.,TRBV4-1,TGCGCCAGCAGCCAAGAACGGACCGGGACGAGGAATGAAAAACTGTTTTTT,CASSQERTGTRNEKLFF
.,TRBJ1-3,.,TRBV5-1,TGCGCCAGCAGCTTGTCAGGCAACTCTGGAAACACCATATATTTT,CASSLSGNSGNTIYF
.,TRBJ2-1,TRBD2,TRBV11-3,TGTGCCAGCAGCGCCCCTAGCGGGGGGTGGTACAATGAGCAGTTCTTC,CASSAPSGGWYNEQFF
few,TRBJ2-2,TRBD2,TRBV18,TGTGCCAGCTCACCGCTAGCGGGTTCCGGGGAGCTGTTTTTT,CASSPLAGSGELFF
.,TRBJ2-1,.,TRBV29-1,TGCAGCGTCTATAGGGCATTTTACTACAATGAGCAGTTCTTC,CSVYRAFYYNEQFF
many,TRBJ1-2,.,TRBV11-3,TGTGCCAGCAGCTTGTTACCAGGGGTTTATGGCTACACCTTC,CASSLLPGVYGYTF
.,TRBJ1-3,.,TRBV5-1,TGCGCCAGCAGCTTGGAAGGGGCAACGGGAAACACCATATATTTT,CASSLEGATGNTIYF
medium-sized,TRBJ1-1,.,TRBV11-3,TGTGCCAGCAAATTGGGGGGTTTTGGCACTGAAGCTTTCTTT,CASKLGGFGTEAFF
.,TRBJ2-1,.,TRBV18,TGTGCCAGCTCACCCCCGGTCGCTGAGCAGTTCTTC,CASSPPVAEQFF
.,TRBJ1-1,TRBD1,TRBV19,TGTGCCAGTAGTAGGGACAGGGGCAGGAGCACTGAAGCTTTCTTT,CASSRDRGRSTEAFF
many,TRBJ2-5,TRBD1,TRBV11-3,TGTGCCAGCAGCTTATCAGGGGGCTGGGAGACCCAGTACTTC,CASSLSGGWETQYF
medium-sized,TRBJ2-2,.,TRBV6-8,TGTGCCAGCCCCCGGGGGACACTAATACCCACCGGGGAGCTGTTTTTT,CASPRGTLIPTGELFF
few,TRBJ2-1,TRBD2,TRBV14,TGTGCCAGCAGCCAAGCGGGGCGGGGGGTCCCCCATACCGAGCAGTTCTTC,CASSQAGRGVPHTEQFF
many,TRBJ2-5,.,TRBV11-3,TGTGCCAGCAGCGTCGCTGCCGGCCTCGGGACCCAGTACTTC,CASSVAAGLGTQYF
medium-sized,TRBJ1-4,TRBD1,TRBV11-3,TGTGCCAGCAGCCCGAGGACAGGGCTAGACCTCGAAAAACTGTTTTTT,CASSPRTGLDLEKLFF